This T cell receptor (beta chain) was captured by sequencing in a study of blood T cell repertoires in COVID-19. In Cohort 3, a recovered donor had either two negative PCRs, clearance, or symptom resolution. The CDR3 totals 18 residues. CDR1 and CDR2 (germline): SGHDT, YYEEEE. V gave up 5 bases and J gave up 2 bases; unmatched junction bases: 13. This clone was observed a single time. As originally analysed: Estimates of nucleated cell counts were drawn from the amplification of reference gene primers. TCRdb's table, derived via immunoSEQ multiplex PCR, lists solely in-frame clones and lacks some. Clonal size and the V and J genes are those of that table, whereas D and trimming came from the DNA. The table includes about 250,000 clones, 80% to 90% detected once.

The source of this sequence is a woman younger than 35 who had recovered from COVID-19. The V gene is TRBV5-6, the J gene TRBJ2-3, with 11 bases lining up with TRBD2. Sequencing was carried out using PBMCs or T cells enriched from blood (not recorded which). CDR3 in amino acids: CASRLLRVAGGPTDTQYF. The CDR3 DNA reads TGTGCCAGCAGGCTACTCCGGGTAGCGGGGGGGCCCACAGATACGCAGTATTTT.